This T cell receptor beta chain derives from a study of OX40 agonist ivuxolimab in advanced cancers. Clones were sequenced by immunoSEQ multiplex PCR, and TCRdb holds only the in-frame ones, with some missing. The repertoire holds 65,000 to 75,000 clones, with roughly nine tenths as singletons. Germline CDR1 reads LGHNA; CDR2 reads YNFKEQ. The CDR3 spans 12 residues. V lost 5 bases to trimming and J lost 6 bases; unmatched junction nucleotides: 4. This receptor was identified in an adult with an advanced solid tumor such as melanoma, head and neck, liver or kidney cancer. The rearrangement links TRBV4-2 to TRBJ2-7; TRBD2 aligns across 7 bases. Sample: CD4+ or CD8+ T cells sorted from blood, taken in a trial of the OX40 agonist ivuxolimab. The CDR3: CASSSGDAEQYF. In DNA, the CDR3 is TGTGCCAGCAGCAGCGGGGATGCCGAGCAGTACTTC.